Below, 18 T cell receptor beta chains from the same sample are listed, as sequenced in a study of neoadjuvant nivolumab and ipilimumab in lung cancer. The method was immunoSEQ multiplex PCR; TCRdb's version includes in-frame clones alone and lacks a portion of them. The sample shows approximately 10,000 clones, 60% to 85% of them seen only once. Material: tumor tissue, obtained after neoadjuvant nivolumab, alone or with ipilimumab, at or shortly before surgery. The origin of the receptors is an adult with non-small cell lung cancer.

This chain connects TRBV2 to TRBJ1-2, with D tentatively TRBD1 (6 bases). V shed 2 bases and J shed 7 bases, with 8 bases lying between them. The CDR3 is 12 residues long. In germline, CDR1 is SNHLY, CDR2 FYNNEI. The CDR3 loop is CASSEYRAGYTF. CDR3 DNA sequence: TGTGCCAGCAGTGAATACAGGGCTGGCTACACCTTC.

The chain couples TRBV27 to TRBJ2-7, with a tentative D call TRBD1 (5 bases). The CDR3 is made up of 13 amino acids. The germline V gene encodes CDR1 MNHEY and CDR2 SMNVEV (reference sequence). Trimming shortened V by 8 bases and J by 0 bases, and 11 bases separated the two germline ends. The CDR3 protein is CASCRASSYEQYF. CDR3 nucleotides: TGTGCCAGCTGCAGGGCCTCCTCCTACGAGCAGTACTTC.

This rearrangement joins TRBV7-2 to TRBJ2-1; D is ambiguous. Trimming took 2 bases from V and 4 from J, leaving 9 bases between them. The germline V gene encodes CDR1 SGHTA and CDR2 FQGNSA. This CDR3 spans 14 amino acids. The CDR3 DNA reads as TGTGCCAGCAGCTTATCAACAACTTACAATGAGCAGTTCTTC. Translated, it gives CASSLSTTYNEQFF. The whole variable domain, filled in from reference TRBV7-2 and TRBJ2-1, reads GAGVSQSPSNKVTEKGKDVELRCDPISGHTALYWYRQSLGQGLEFLIYFQGNSAPDKSGLPSDRFSAERTGGSVSTLTIQRTQQEDSAVYLCASSLSTTYNEQFFGPGTRLTVL.

The CDR3 DNA reads TGTGCCATCAGTGAACCGGGACGGTCGAATGAAAAACTGTTTTTT. Its protein is CAISEPGRSNEKLFF. The chain links TRBV10-3 to TRBJ1-4, with D perhaps TRBD1 (5 bases). The V end lost 3 bases, the J end lost 5 bases, and 13 bases lay between the germline ends. This CDR3 region has 15 residues. Germline CDR1 is ENHRY and CDR2 is SYGVKD.

This clone was seen only a few times. The chain employs TRBV7-9 and TRBJ2-7; 11 bases match TRBD2. Germline values: CDR1 SEHNR, CDR2 FQNEAQ (reference sequence). V shed 2 bases and J 4 bases; nucleotides not matched to a gene: 4. The CDR3 is 15 amino acids. The CDR3: CASSLISGRAYEQYF. The CDR3, as DNA: TGTGCCAGCAGCTTAATTAGCGGGAGGGCTTACGAGCAGTACTTC.

V and J are TRBV27 and TRBJ2-1; the match to TRBD2 covers 9 bases. CDR3 length: 15 amino acids. Germline V CDR1 and CDR2: MNHEY, SMNVEV (reference sequence). V lost 5 bases and J lost 6; bases outside the gene matches: 8. CDR3 coding DNA: TGTGCCAGCAGTAAACTAGCGGGCGTAAGCAATGAGCAGTTCTTC. Translated, it gives CASSKLAGVSNEQFF.

V and J are TRBV6-1 and TRBJ1-2, with 12 bases identical to TRBD1. Per germline, CDR1 MNHNS and CDR2 SASEGT. This CDR3 comprises 14 residues. Germline trimming cut 3 bases from V and 6 bases from J; bases unmatched to any gene: 2. The CDR3 DNA is TGTGCCAGCAGTGAGGGACAGGGGGCTAATGGCTACACCTTC. This codes for CASSEGQGANGYTF.

The rearrangement uses TRBV7-9 and TRBJ2-7; D not resolved. In germline, CDR1 is SEHNR, CDR2 FQNEAQ (reference sequence). CDR3 size: 14 residues. Trimming pared 0 bases from V and 0 bases from J, leaving 6 bases between. This CDR3 is CASSLASLSYEQYF. DNA of the CDR3: TGTGCCAGCAGCTTAGCAAGCCTCTCCTACGAGCAGTACTTC. The full variable domain, completed using reference TRBV7-9 and TRBJ2-7, is DTGVSQNPRHKITKRGQNVTFRCDPISEHNRLYWYRQTLGQGPEFLTYFQNEAQLEKSRLLSDRFSAERPKGSFSTLEIQRTEQGDSAMYLCASSLASLSYEQYFGPGTRLTVT.

V is TRBV21-1 and J is TRBJ2-3; TRBD1, the D gene given by the table, was not confirmed from the DNA. TRBV21-1 is a pseudogene. The CDR3 contains 17 residues. CDR3 in DNA: TGTGCCAGCACTTGGGGAGTGATGGACAGGAGCACAGATACGCAGTATTTT. It encodes CASTWGVMDRSTDTQYF.

This clone was counted between two and nine times. This chain connects TRBV6-4 to TRBJ2-3; 12 bases fit TRBD2. Germline CDR1 MRHNA, CDR2 SNTAGT. This CDR3 has 15 amino acids. J lost 3 bases, V lost 5 bases, and 3 bases had no gene match. This chain's CDR3 is CASSRLAGETDTQYF. The CDR3 region has the DNA TGTGCCAGCAGTCGACTAGCGGGAGAAACAGATACGCAGTATTTT.

Notes on this clone: One junction end disagrees with the germline gene, perhaps due to a read error. The chain uses TRBV10-3 and TRBJ1-5; D uncertain. The CDR3 totals 9 residues. Per the germline V gene, CDR1 is ENHRY and CDR2 is SYGVKD. CDR3 bases: TGTGCCATCGGTGAGCCCCAGCATTTT. Translation: CAIGEPQHF.

The chain employs TRBV7-9 and TRBJ1-2; D is uncertain. The CDR3 covers 17 residues. V gave up 0 bases and J gave up 8 bases, with 22 bases separating them. Per the germline V gene, CDR1 is SEHNR and CDR2 is FQNEAQ (reference sequence). The CDR3 region has the DNA TGTGCCAGCAGCTTAGCGCTGGTGGAGATATCTTCCTACGGCTACACCTTC. This codes for CASSLALVEISSYGYTF.

This clone was seen a handful of times. This chain links TRBV7-8 with TRBJ2-7; D unclear. CDR3 length equals 14 residues. V was pared by 5 bases and J by 3 bases, with 14 bases between. CDR1 and CDR2 from the germline V gene are SGHVS and FQNEAQ. The CDR3 protein is CASSVTVNNYEQYF. CDR3 nucleotides: TGTGCCAGCAGCGTCACAGTCAACAACTACGAGCAGTACTTC.

The chain combines TRBV10-3 with TRBJ2-5, with 8 positions matching TRBD1. This CDR3 is built from 18 residues. With 3 bases clipped from V and 2 bases from J, the junction kept 14 bases outside the gene matches. The germline V gene encodes CDR1 ENHRY and CDR2 SYGVKD. CDR3 DNA: TGTGCCATCAGTGACCCTGCGAGGACAGGGCATGGGCAAGAGACCCAGTACTTC. It specifies CAISDPARTGHGQETQYF.

The chain uses TRBV4-2 and TRBJ2-3, with TRBD2 identical over 10 bases. Germline CDR1 reads LGHNA; CDR2 reads YNFKEQ. The junction had 8 bases not matched to a gene; V was cut back by 0 bases and J by 5 bases. The CDR3 consists of 17 residues. The CDR3 is CASSQDLLAGEVDTQYF. For the CDR3, the DNA is TGTGCCAGCAGCCAAGATCTCCTAGCGGGAGAAGTAGATACGCAGTATTTT.

V gene TRBV27 combines with J gene TRBJ2-7, with TRBD1 matching over 7 bases. The CDR3 loop spans 13 amino acids. The V gene end was trimmed by 6 bases and the J gene end by 5 bases; junction bases not matched to a gene: 7. The germline V gene has CDR1 MNHEY and CDR2 SMNVEV (reference sequence). The CDR3 reads CASSNQGDNEQYF. CDR3 coding DNA: TGTGCCAGCAGCAATCAGGGGGACAACGAGCAGTACTTC.

The genes are TRBV18 and TRBJ2-7; TRBD2 matches 8 bases. Germline CDR1 and CDR2: KGHSH and LQKENI. This CDR3 is 16 amino acids long. V lost 0 bases and J lost 6; bases outside the gene matches: 10. The CDR3 sequence is CASSPPSGGPTREQYF. The DNA for the CDR3 is TGTGCCAGCTCACCACCGTCGGGAGGGCCCACTCGCGAGCAGTACTTC.

The chain recombines TRBV10-3 with TRBJ2-3; D gene uncertain. Germline lookup yields CDR1 ENHRY and CDR2 SYGVKD. Trimming pared 5 bases from V and 0 bases from J, leaving 12 bases between. The CDR3 has 15 amino acids. The CDR3 sequence: CAISPPGDSTDTQYF. The CDR3 DNA sequence: TGTGCCATCAGTCCACCCGGCGACAGCACAGATACGCAGTATTTT.